The sequence of this TCR beta chain was determined in a study of OX40 agonist ivuxolimab in advanced cancers. Whole-study context: Patients enrolled in dose escalation were diagnosed with hepatocellular carcinoma, melanoma, renal cell or head and neck cancer. Three patients got partial responses; one had hepatocellular carcinoma and two had cutaneous melanoma. Overall study findings and caveats: Some nonresponders likewise displayed low normalized T-cell clonal expansion. Among the lowest peripheral clonal expansion occurred in 0.1-3.0 mg/kg partial responders.

The repertoire was sequenced with immunoSEQ multiplex PCR; TCRdb's copy has only in-frame clones and lacks some. The table shows more than 75,000 clones, with roughly 85% occurring only once. In the case of this clone: Its antigen is unidentified.

V shed 0 bases and J shed 4 bases, with 8 bases lying between them. Germline V gene sequence: CDR1 SGHNT, CDR2 YYREEE (reference sequence). The CDR3 length is 14 residues. The input for sequencing was CD4+ or CD8+ T cells sorted from blood, taken in a trial of the OX40 agonist ivuxolimab. The rearrangement joins TRBV5-4 to TRBJ2-1; D unclear. The origin of this receptor is an adult with an advanced solid tumor such as melanoma, head and neck, liver or kidney cancer. The CDR3 protein is CASSLGHKYNEQFF. The CDR3 nucleotides read TGTGCCAGCAGCTTGGGTCACAAGTACAATGAGCAGTTCTTC.